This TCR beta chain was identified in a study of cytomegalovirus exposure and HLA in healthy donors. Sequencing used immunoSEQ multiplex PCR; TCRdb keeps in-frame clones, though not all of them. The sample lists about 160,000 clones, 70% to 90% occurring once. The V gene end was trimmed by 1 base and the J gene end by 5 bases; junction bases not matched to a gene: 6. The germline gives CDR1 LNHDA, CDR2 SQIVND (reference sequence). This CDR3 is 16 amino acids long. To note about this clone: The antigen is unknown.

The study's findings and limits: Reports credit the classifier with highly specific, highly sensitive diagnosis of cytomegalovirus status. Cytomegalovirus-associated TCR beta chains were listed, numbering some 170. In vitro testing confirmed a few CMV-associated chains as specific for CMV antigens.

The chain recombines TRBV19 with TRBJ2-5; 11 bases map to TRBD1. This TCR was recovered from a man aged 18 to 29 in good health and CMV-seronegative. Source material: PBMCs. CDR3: CASSIVRTGGLETQYF. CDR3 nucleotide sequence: TGTGCCAGTAGTATAGTGCGGACAGGGGGCTTGGAGACCCAGTACTTC.